This TCR beta chain was documented in a study of T cells in Graves' hyperthyroidism and ophthalmopathy. Study-wide background: Specimen type is peripheral blood, collected at initial diagnosis prior to any treatment.

The investigators amplified TCR beta CDR3 regions from RNA transcripts. The HTBI primer set drove a first-round RT-PCR of the TCR CDR3. In TCRdb, the multiplex PCR reads were re-called with MiXCR into one record per CDR3 protein. The table includes 600,000 or so distinct CDR3 sequences, roughly 15% detected once. This clonotype was seen only once. Trimming removed 0 bases from V and 3 bases from J, with 9 bases in between. There are 15 residues in the CDR3. Germline CDR1 ENHRY, CDR2 SYGVKD. Each diagnosis drew on symptoms, thyroxine, TRAb, thyroid ultrasound and orbital computed tomography findings. The chain has TRBV10-3 and TRBJ1-5; possibly TRBD1 for D (5 bases). The sample comprised blood. This clonotype originated in a woman in her fifties or sixties with Graves' ophthalmopathy. The CDR3 loop is CAISESGDLNQPQHF. For the CDR3, the DNA is TGTGCCATCAGTGAGTCAGGGGACCTCAATCAGCCCCAGCATTTT.